A selection of T cell receptor beta chains follows, all from one sample in a study of T cells in Graves' hyperthyroidism and ophthalmopathy. TCRdb re-called the multiplex PCR reads through MiXCR, storing one row per CDR3 protein. The data show around 760,000 distinct CDR3 sequences, approximately 40% seen once. Sequencing input: blood. These receptors were obtained from a woman in her thirties or forties with Graves' hyperthyroidism. Each CDR3 is given with its conserved first and last residue. D genes are given only for firm matches. Size is omitted from some rows. Given values are once, few, many or a class for expanded clones.

d_gene,v_gene,abundance,j_gene,CDR3nt,CDR3aa
-,TRBV7-9,-,TRBJ2-7,TGTGCCAGCAGCCACCGGGATAACTCCTACGAGCAGTACTTC,CASSHRDNSYEQYF
TRBD1,TRBV6-6,-,TRBJ1-5,TGTGCCAGCAGTTACTTTGGACAGGGCAATCAGCCCCAGCATTTT,CASSYFGQGNQPQHF
TRBD1,TRBV10-3,-,TRBJ2-1,TGTGCCATCAATACAGGGGGCAGTTTCGATGAGCAGTTCTTC,CAINTGGSFDEQFF
-,TRBV20-1,many,TRBJ2-5,TGCAGTGCTCTCCGGGAAAGAAAGGAGACCCAGTACTTC,CSALRERKETQYF
-,TRBV20-1,few,TRBJ1-1,TGCAGTGCTAGATCCGCGAACACTGAAGCTTTCTTT,CSARSANTEAFF
-,TRBV7-9,few,TRBJ1-1,TGTGCCGGCAGCTTAGGTAGGGGCCGGTGGACTGAAGCTTTCTTT,CAGSLGRGRWTEAFF
TRBD1,TRBV12-3/TRBV12-4,few,TRBJ1-2,TGTGCCAGCAGTGAGCGTTTCGACAGGGATCGCTATGGCTACACCTTC,CASSERFDRDRYGYTF
-,TRBV2,-,TRBJ2-3,TGTGCCAGCAGTGAAGCGCTTCGGGGGGATACGCAGTATTTT,CASSEALRGDTQYF
TRBD1,TRBV20-1,-,TRBJ2-7,TGCAGTGCCAATTACGAGACAGGGGGGAACGAGCAGTACTTC,CSANYETGGNEQYF
-,TRBV20-1,many,TRBJ1-1,TGCAGTGCTATGTCGCACTCTGTACGCACTGAAGCTTTCTTT,CSAMSHSVRTEAFF
-,TRBV24-1,few,TRBJ2-5,TGTGCCACCAGTGAATCTACCGGGACATCGTTAGAGACCCAGTACTTC,CATSESTGTSLETQYF
-,TRBV7-6,many,TRBJ1-5,TGTGCCAGCAGCTTAGGTTCGCAGGTCGGGCAGCCCCAGCATTTT,CASSLGSQVGQPQHF
TRBD1,TRBV10-3,-,TRBJ2-6,TGTGCCATCAGTGCACAGGGGGGCACTGAAGCTTTC,CAISAQGGTEAF
-,TRBV6-5,-,TRBJ2-5,TGTGCCAGCAGTTCGTTCAGCCGCCAAGAGACCCAGTACTTC,CASSSFSRQETQYF
-,TRBV7-2,-,TRBJ1-2,TGTGCCAGCAGCTTGGTGGCCAGATGGACTGGCTACACCTTC,CASSLVARWTGYTF
-,TRBV10-3,many,TRBJ1-1,TGTGCCATCAGTGAAAGGGTTAGCACTGAAGCTTTCTTT,CAISERVSTEAFF
-,TRBV20-1,many,TRBJ1-6,TGCAGTGCTAGGACCACAGCTTGGACCAATAATTCACCCCTCCACTTT,CSARTTAWTNNSPLHF